What follows are 31 T cell receptor beta chains derived from one specimen sequenced in a study of CXCR3-negative and CXCR3-positive naive CD8 T cells (dated by TCRdb to the late 2010s). Sequencing was carried out with a NextSeq 550. The Human TCR Profiling Kit (MiLaboratory) was used to prepare UMI-labeled 5' RACE TRB cDNA libraries. TCRdb reprocessed the public reads and reports one entry per CDR3 protein sequence, without DNA. The sample has fewer than 10,000 distinct CDR3 sequences on record. More than 2% of the sample is held by the ten biggest clonotypes. Source material: naive CXCR3- CD8+ T cells from blood. The cell subset or site label, as the study defines it: CD45RO-CCR7+CD27+CD95- naive CD8+ T cells lacking CXCR3 (TNR3-). Source of these receptors: a human donor in good health. Some clones in this sample may be carry-over from other donors' samples.

This chain uses TRBV5-6 with TRBJ2-7; TCRdb indicates TRBD2, and absent DNA this call remains unverified. Per the germline V gene, CDR1 is SGHDT and CDR2 is YYEEEE. CDR3 length: 14 residues. CDR3 sequence reads: CASSLRAGVYEQYF.

Considering frequency, this clonotype is medium-sized. The V gene is TRBV4-2, the J gene TRBJ2-7; TCRdb selects TRBD2, and the lack of DNA leaves this call unchecked. This CDR3 comprises 16 residues. CDR1 and CDR2 (germline): LGHNA, YNFKEQ. The CDR3 is CASSQAPSGTSYEQYF.

CDR3 sequence reads: CASSVSGNEGEQYF. J is TRBJ2-7 and V is TRBV6-5; there is no DNA to check the TCRdb D call of TRBD2. This CDR3 has 14 amino acids. Germline V gives CDR1 MNHEY, CDR2 SVGAGI.

The chain joins TRBV29-1 to TRBJ1-2. Germline V CDR1 and CDR2: SQVTM, ANQGSEA. The CDR3 sequence is 12 residues long. The CDR3 is CSVVGQEYGYTF.

This rearrangement joins TRBV7-6 to TRBJ2-2. This CDR3 is built from 14 residues. The germline gives CDR1 SGHVS, CDR2 FNYEAQ. CDR3 sequence: CASSLWSGTGELFF. Supplemented by reference TRBV7-6 and TRBJ2-2, the full variable domain reads GAGVSQSPRYKVTKRGQDVALRCDPISGHVSLYWYRQALGQGPEFLTYFNYEAQQDKSGLPNDRFSAERPEGSISTLTIQRTEQRDSAMYRCASSLWSGTGELFFGEGSRLTVL.

The chain is built from TRBV4-1 and TRBJ2-1; TCRdb outputs TRBD1, but without DNA this stays unchecked. Germline V gene data show CDR1 as MGHRA and CDR2 as YSYEKL. This CDR3 region has 15 residues. CDR3 sequence reads: CASTGGGTGGLEQFF.

The genes are TRBV29-1 and TRBJ2-3. CDR3 length: 15 residues. Germline-derived CDR1 and CDR2 are SQVTM and ANQGSEA. CDR3 sequence reads: CSESTFTSSTDTQYF.

This CDR3 reads CASSQDGTDSYF. The chain carries TRBV4-1 and TRBJ2-4. The CDR3 consists of 12 residues. CDR1 is MGHRA and CDR2 is YSYEKL in the germline V gene.

By frequency, this clonotype is medium-sized (0.01 to 0.1%). The chain uses TRBV28 and TRBJ2-3; no DNA is available, so the TRBD1 call from TCRdb remains unchecked. The CDR3 spans 17 residues. From germline, CDR1 is MDHEN and CDR2 SYDVKM. This CDR3 is CASRSGQGGEVADTQYF.

This clonotype is identified as medium-sized from frequency. This sequence joins TRBV29-1 and TRBJ2-3; the TCRdb D gene call, TRBD2, has no DNA to confirm it. The CDR3 consists of 14 residues. Germline V CDR1 and CDR2: SQVTM, ANQGSEA. The CDR3 sequence is CSIGTAWATDTQYF.

The chain combines TRBV20-1 with TRBJ2-1; TCRdb indicates TRBD1, and absent DNA this call remains unverified. Germline loops: CDR1 DFQATT, CDR2 SNEGSKA (reference sequence). The CDR3 runs 15 residues. This CDR3 reads CSARGTTGPNNEQFF.

The rearrangement uses TRBV2 and TRBJ2-7. CDR1 and CDR2 (germline): SNHLY, FYNNEI. The CDR3 runs 13 residues. This chain's CDR3 is CASSYVNSYEQYF.

This chain uses TRBV29-1 with TRBJ2-1; TCRdb's assignment of TRBD1 cannot be checked, as there is no DNA. Germline CDR1 and CDR2: SQVTM and ANQGSEA. The CDR3 totals 14 residues. The chain's CDR3 is CSVGAGGRDNEQFF.

By frequency, this clonotype is medium-sized. This chain connects TRBV10-3 to TRBJ2-1; TCRdb lists TRBD1, though no DNA is available to test this call. CDR1 and CDR2 from the germline V gene are ENHRY and SYGVKD. The CDR3 consists of 16 residues. CDR3 amino acids: CAISESTGGSYNEQFF.

This clonotype is identified as medium-sized (0.01 to 0.1%) from frequency. The chain recombines TRBV29-1 with TRBJ2-1; the D gene TCRdb calls, TRBD1, cannot be checked with no DNA. Germline loops: CDR1 SQVTM, CDR2 ANQGSEA. CDR3 length: 13 residues. The CDR3 is CSVVQGPYNEQFF.

V and J are TRBV19 and TRBJ2-7. This CDR3 is built from 14 residues. The germline V gene has CDR1 LNHDA and CDR2 SQIVND (reference sequence). CDR3 residues: CASSITVLDYEQYF.

According to its frequency, this clonotype is medium-sized. The gene calls are TRBV28 and TRBJ2-7; TCRdb names TRBD1, which stays unverified in the absence of DNA. The CDR3 sequence is 12 residues long. Germline loops: CDR1 MDHEN, CDR2 SYDVKM. The CDR3 loop reads CASSRWGWEQYF.

This clonotype is labeled medium-sized based on frequency. The chain carries TRBV15 and TRBJ2-2. Germline assignment: CDR1 LNHNV and CDR2 YYDKDF (reference sequence). The CDR3 runs to 14 residues. The CDR3 region is CATSRDPLTGELFF.

This chain links TRBV20-1 with TRBJ2-3. The germline V gene has CDR1 DFQATT and CDR2 SNEGSKA (reference sequence). This CDR3 has 13 amino acids. The CDR3 here is CSVEDNNTDTQYF.

The gene calls are TRBV2 and TRBJ2-1; TCRdb selects TRBD2, and the lack of DNA leaves this call unchecked. The CDR3 is made up of 14 amino acids. CDR1 SNHLY and CDR2 FYNNEI come from the germline V gene. CDR3 region: CASSSGTSLDEQFF.

This clonotype is called medium-sized based on its frequency. The chain links TRBV19 to TRBJ2-1; the TRBD1 assignment by TCRdb is unverifiable without DNA. CDR1 is LNHDA and CDR2 is SQIVND in the germline V gene (reference sequence). CDR3 size: 14 residues. This CDR3 is CASSLAGTGNEQFF. Full variable domain (outside the CDR3, taken from reference TRBV19 and TRBJ2-1): DGGITQSPKYLFRKEGQNVTLSCEQNLNHDAMYWYRQDPGQGLRLIYYSQIVNDFQKGDIAEGYSVSREKKESFPLTVTSAQKNPTAFYLCASSLAGTGNEQFFGPGTRLTVL.

In terms of frequency, this clonotype is large. The V and J genes are TRBV7-8 and TRBJ1-5. Germline CDR1 and CDR2: SGHVS and FQNEAQ. The CDR3 has 13 amino acids. CDR3 sequence: CASSLEWNQPQHF.

This chain joins TRBV4-3 and TRBJ2-2; TCRdb's D call, TRBD1, is unchecked because there is no DNA. Germline-derived CDR1 and CDR2 are LGHNA and YSLEER. The CDR3 spans 15 residues. CDR3 sequence reads: CASSQKYRDTGELFF.

This chain uses TRBV20-1 with TRBJ2-1; absent DNA, TCRdb's TRBD2 call cannot be checked. Germline CDR1 DFQATT, CDR2 SNEGSKA (reference sequence). The CDR3 loop spans 17 amino acids. The CDR3 sequence: CSARGTSGSWGDNEQFF.

This chain uses TRBV29-1 with TRBJ2-7; TCRdb's D call, TRBD1, is unchecked because there is no DNA. This CDR3 is 14 amino acids long. CDR1 and CDR2 (germline): SQVTM, ANQGSEA. The CDR3 reads CSVMPGQYSYEQYF.

This chain links TRBV14 with TRBJ1-2. CDR1 is SGHDN, CDR2 FVKESK, per germline. The CDR3 spans 14 residues. The CDR3 here is CASSQALGYYGYTF.

In terms of frequency, this clonotype is medium-sized. This CDR3 reads CASRGQGADQPQHF. The V and J genes are TRBV6-5 and TRBJ1-5; TCRdb names TRBD1, which stays unverified in the absence of DNA. CDR3 length: 14 amino acids. Germline assignment: CDR1 MNHEY and CDR2 SVGAGI.

CDR3 amino acids: CASSFYQGNTEAFF. The rearrangement joins TRBV11-3 to TRBJ1-1; TCRdb's D call of TRBD1 is untestable without DNA. CDR3 length: 14 amino acids. Germline V CDR1 and CDR2: SGHNT, YENEEA.

By frequency, this clonotype registers medium-sized. CDR3 protein: CSVDLGLAPRETQYF. The J gene is TRBJ2-5, the V gene TRBV29-1; lacking DNA, the TRBD2 call made by TCRdb goes unchecked. Germline V CDR1 and CDR2: SQVTM, ANQGSEA. The CDR3 totals 15 residues.

The V and J genes are TRBV28 and TRBJ2-7; TCRdb reports TRBD2, a call that lacks DNA to check it against. This CDR3 has 13 amino acids. Germline-derived CDR1 and CDR2 are MDHEN and SYDVKM. The CDR3 sequence is CASIPRRTYEQYF.

CDR3: CSARDWQEGLTGELFF. V gene TRBV20-1 combines with J gene TRBJ2-2; lacking DNA, the TRBD2 call made by TCRdb goes unchecked. Germline CDR1 and CDR2: DFQATT and SNEGSKA (reference sequence). The CDR3 is made up of 16 amino acids.